This TCR beta chain was captured by sequencing in a study of blood T cells in healthy people across ages. Trimming pared 4 bases from V and 5 bases from J, leaving 9 bases between. The CDR3 spans 12 residues. Germline CDR1 SGHRS, CDR2 YFSETQ. Together with a sample-barcoded 5' primer, a J-beta primer mix was included in a second PCR lasting about 7 to 11 cycles. Each cDNA molecule, via a template-switch adaptor with 12 random nucleotides, was tagged. TCRdb fed the 5' RACE reads into MiXCR, producing one record per CDR3 protein. Of over a million distinct CDR3 sequences detected, about 23% appear once; the ten largest clones hold about 0.72%. The same sample was also studied in work on T cells of mothers and their children.

Source material: blood. The sequence came from a girl aged 2 to 9 in good health. The chain employs TRBV5-1 and TRBJ1-1, with D possibly TRBD1 on 5 matching bases. CDR3 sequence (DNA): TGCGCCAGCAGCCAGGGAGAAACTGAAGCTTTCTTT. It codes for CASSQGETEAFF. Full variable domain (rest looked up from reference TRBV5-1 and TRBJ1-1): KAGVTQTPRYLIKTRGQQVTLSCSPISGHRSVSWYQQTPGQGLQFLFEYFSETQRNKGNFPGRFSGRQFSNSRSEMNVSTLELGDSALYLCASSQGETEAFFGQGTRLTVV.